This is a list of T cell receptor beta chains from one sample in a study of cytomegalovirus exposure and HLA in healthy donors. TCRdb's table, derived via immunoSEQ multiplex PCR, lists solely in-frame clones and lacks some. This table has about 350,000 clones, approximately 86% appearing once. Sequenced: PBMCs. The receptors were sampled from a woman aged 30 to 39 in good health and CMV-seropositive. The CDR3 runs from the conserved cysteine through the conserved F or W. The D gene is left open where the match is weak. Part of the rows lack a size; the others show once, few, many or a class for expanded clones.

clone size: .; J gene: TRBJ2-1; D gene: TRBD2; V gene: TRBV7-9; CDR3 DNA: TGTGCCAGCAGCTTAACGGGACTAGCGGGCCACAATGAGCAGTTCTTC; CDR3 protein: CASSLTGLAGHNEQFF
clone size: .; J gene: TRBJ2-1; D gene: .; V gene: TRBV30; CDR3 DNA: TGTGCCTGGAGTGTAATGGCGGGGACTGCTGAGCAGTTCTTC; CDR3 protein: CAWSVMAGTAEQFF
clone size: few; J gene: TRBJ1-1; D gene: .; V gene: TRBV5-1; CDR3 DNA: TGCGCCAGCAGCTTGGTGGGGGACGGGGCTTTCTTT; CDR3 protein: CASSLVGDGAFF
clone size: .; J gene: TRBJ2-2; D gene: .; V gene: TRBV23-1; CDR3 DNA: TGCGCCAGCAGTCTCCCGAGCGGGTGGCCGACGAACACCGGGGAGCTGTTTTTT; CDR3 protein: CASSLPSGWPTNTGELFF
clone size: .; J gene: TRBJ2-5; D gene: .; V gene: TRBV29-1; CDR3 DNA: TGCAGCGTTGAATACGGGACGGAGGTTTGGCCGACCCAGTACTTC; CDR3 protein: CSVEYGTEVWPTQYF
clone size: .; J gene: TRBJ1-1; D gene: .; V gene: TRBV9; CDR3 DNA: TGTGCCAGCAGCGTAGAACAGGAGACTAAAGCTTTCTTT; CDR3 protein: CASSVEQETKAFF
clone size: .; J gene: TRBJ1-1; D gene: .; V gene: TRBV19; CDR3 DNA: TGTGCCACTAGTCGGGGGGGTATGAACACTGAAGCTTTCTTT; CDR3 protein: CATSRGGMNTEAFF
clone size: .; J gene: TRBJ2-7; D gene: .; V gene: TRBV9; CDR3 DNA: TGTGCCAGCAGCGTAGGAGGGACCGTCGCCTACGAGCAGTACTTC; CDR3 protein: CASSVGGTVAYEQYF
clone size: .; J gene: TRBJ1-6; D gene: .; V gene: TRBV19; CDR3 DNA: TGTGCCAGTAGTCGGGGGGGTAATTCACCCCTCCACTTT; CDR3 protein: CASSRGGNSPLHF
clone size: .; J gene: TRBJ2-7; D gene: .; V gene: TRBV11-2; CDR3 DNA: TGTGCCAGCAGCTCGGACAGTACCTACGAGCAGTACTTC; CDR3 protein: CASSSDSTYEQYF
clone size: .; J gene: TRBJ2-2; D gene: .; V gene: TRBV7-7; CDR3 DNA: TGTGCCAGCAGCTTTGGCCCACATCGGGGATTAAACACCGGGGAGCTGTTTTTT; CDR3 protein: CASSFGPHRGLNTGELFF
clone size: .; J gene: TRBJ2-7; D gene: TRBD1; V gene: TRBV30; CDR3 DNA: TGTGCCTGGAGTGTCTTTACAGGGGCCTACGAGCAGTACTTC; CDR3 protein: CAWSVFTGAYEQYF
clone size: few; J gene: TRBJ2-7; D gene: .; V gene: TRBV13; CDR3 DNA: TGTGCCAGCAGCTTAGGCAGGCGGCTCTACGAGCAGTACTTC; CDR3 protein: CASSLGRRLYEQYF
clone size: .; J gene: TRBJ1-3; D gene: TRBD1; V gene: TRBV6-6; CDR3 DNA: TGTGCCAGCATTACAGGGGGCTCTGGAAACACCATATATTTT; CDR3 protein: CASITGGSGNTIYF
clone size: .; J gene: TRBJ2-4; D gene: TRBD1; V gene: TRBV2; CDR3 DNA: TGTGCCAGCAGTGGGACAGGGCGAGCCAAAAACATTCAGTACTTC; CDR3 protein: CASSGTGRAKNIQYF
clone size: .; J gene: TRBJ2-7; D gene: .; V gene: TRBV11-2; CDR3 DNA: TGTGCCAGCAGCTCCGAAGTTGGGGAGCAGTACTTC; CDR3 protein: CASSSEVGEQYF
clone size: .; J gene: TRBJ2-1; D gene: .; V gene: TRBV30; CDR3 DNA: TGTGCCTGGAGTCGTGAAGCGGTTTCAAACAATGAGCAGTTCTTC; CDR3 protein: CAWSREAVSNNEQFF
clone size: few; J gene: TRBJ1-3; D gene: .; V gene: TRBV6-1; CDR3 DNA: TGTGCCAGCAGTGAACAAGCGAGCTCTGGAAACACCATATATTTT; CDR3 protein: CASSEQASSGNTIYF
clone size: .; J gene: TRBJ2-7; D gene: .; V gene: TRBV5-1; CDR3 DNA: TGCGCCAGCAGCTTAGCACCCCCCTACGAGCAGTACTTC; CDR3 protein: CASSLAPPYEQYF
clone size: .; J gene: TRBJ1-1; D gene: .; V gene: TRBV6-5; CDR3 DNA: TGTGCCAGCAGTTACTCGCGTACCGGAGTCACTGAAGCTTTCTTT; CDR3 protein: CASSYSRTGVTEAFF
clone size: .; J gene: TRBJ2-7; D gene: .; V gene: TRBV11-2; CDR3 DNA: TGTGCCAGCAGCTTAGATGGGGCAGCTCCGGACGAGCAGTACTTC; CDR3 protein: CASSLDGAAPDEQYF
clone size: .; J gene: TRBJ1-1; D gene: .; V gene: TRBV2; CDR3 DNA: TGTGCCAGCAGTGAAGCGAGACTAGACACTGAAGCTTTCTTT; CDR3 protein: CASSEARLDTEAFF
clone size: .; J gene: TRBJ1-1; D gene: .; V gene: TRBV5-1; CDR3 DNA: TGCGCCAGCAGAACCACCGTTTCGGGCACTGAAGCTTTCTTT; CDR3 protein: CASRTTVSGTEAFF
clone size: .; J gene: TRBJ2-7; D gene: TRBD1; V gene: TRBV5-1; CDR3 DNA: TGCGCCAGCAGCTTTAAGGGGGCGATTTTGTACGAGCAGTACTTC; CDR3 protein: CASSFKGAILYEQYF
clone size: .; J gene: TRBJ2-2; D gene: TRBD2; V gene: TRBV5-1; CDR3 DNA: TGCGCCAGCCGACTAGCGGGAAATACCGGGGAGCTGTTTTTT; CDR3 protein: CASRLAGNTGELFF
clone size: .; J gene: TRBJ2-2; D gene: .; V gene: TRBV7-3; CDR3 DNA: TGTGCCAGCAGCCAACAGGGATCCGGGGAGCTGTTTTTT; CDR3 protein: CASSQQGSGELFF
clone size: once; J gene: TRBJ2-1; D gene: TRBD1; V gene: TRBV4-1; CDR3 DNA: TGCGCCAGCAGCCAAGAGGGGGCCGCAGGGGGCTACAATGAGCAGTTCTTC; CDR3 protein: CASSQEGAAGGYNEQFF